The next 2 T cell receptor beta chains were all read from a single sample in a study of shared clonotypes between healthy human individuals. Cells designated naive CD8 were CD45RO-negative and were positively selected for CCR7, with terminally differentiated effector memory CD45RA+ cells excluded. Some clones are missing from TCRdb's copy, which holds only in-frame ones; the method was immunoSEQ multiplex PCR. The table lists millions of clones, roughly 95% of them singletons. Specimen: naive CD8+ T cells sorted from blood. The source is a young man in good health.

The CDR3 region has the DNA TGTGCCAGCAGCGTACAGGGCCATGTTGAAAAACTGTTTTTT. This codes for CASSVQGHVEKLFF. V is TRBV6-5 and J is TRBJ1-4, with D possibly matching TRBD1 (6 bases). This CDR3 contains 14 residues. Germline assignment: CDR1 MNHEY and CDR2 SVGAGI. V lost 6 bases, J lost 7 bases, and 15 bases lay in between.

The rearrangement uses TRBV14 and TRBJ2-1; weak D call: TRBD1 (5 bases). CDR1 and CDR2 from the germline V gene are SGHDN and FVKESK. V lost 4 bases and J 4 bases, leaving 8 bases between the germline ends. This CDR3 has 13 amino acids. This CDR3 is CASSPQGYNEQFF. Here the CDR3 DNA reads TGTGCCAGCAGCCCCCAGGGATACAATGAGCAGTTCTTC.